Shown below are 8 T cell receptor beta chains from a single sample sequenced in a study of graft-versus-host responses after intestinal transplantation. Using immunoSEQ multiplex PCR, the repertoire was profiled, and TCRdb retains in-frame clones only, with some absent. Altogether about 51,000 clones are present, about 89% being singletons, with the ten largest covering approximately 0.6%. These TCRs' antigens remain unknown. The sequenced sample was unstimulated CD4+ T cells sorted from spleen or lymph node cells, obtained before transplant. Receptors were obtained from a human donor who was the organ donor for an intestinal transplant.

This chain links TRBV4-3 with TRBJ1-4; no reliable D call. Trimming took 4 bases from V and 4 from J, leaving 16 bases between them. The CDR3 has 16 amino acids. The germline gives CDR1 LGHNA, CDR2 YSLEER. CDR3 coding DNA: TGCGCCAGCAGCCCTTCCCGGCAGGCTTTTAATGAAAAACTGTTTTTT. It codes for CASSPSRQAFNEKLFF.

J is TRBJ1-1 and V is TRBV30; TRBD1 might be the D (6 bases). The CDR3 totals 14 residues. Per the germline V gene, CDR1 is GTSNPN and CDR2 is SVGIG (reference sequence). Trimming removed 0 bases at V and 11 bases at J, with 19 bases between. The CDR3 nucleotides are TGTGCCTGGAGTGTAAAATGGACAGATAGGGGGGCTTTCTTT. Its protein is CAWSVKWTDRGAFF.

The count of this clone is one. The chain recombines TRBV5-4 with TRBJ2-5, with 7 bases matching TRBD2. With V trimmed by 4 bases and J by 12 bases, 18 bases remained unmatched. CDR1 SGHNT and CDR2 YYREEE come from the germline V gene (reference sequence). The CDR3 extends over 15 amino acids. The CDR3 here is CASSPGERGDTREYF. CDR3 in DNA: TGTGCCAGCAGCCCGGGGGAGCGGGGCGATACTCGGGAGTACTTC.

V is TRBV9 and J is TRBJ2-3; 13 nucleotides match TRBD2. The germline V gene encodes CDR1 SGDLS and CDR2 YYNGEE. V lost 3 bases and J lost 4; bases outside the gene matches: 5. This CDR3 has 16 residues. The CDR3: CASSDRTSGSPDTQYF. CDR3 in DNA: TGTGCCAGCAGCGACCGGACTAGCGGGAGCCCAGATACGCAGTATTTT.

The chain carries TRBV7-9 and TRBJ2-3; D possibly corresponds to TRBD1 (6 bases). The germline V gene has CDR1 SEHNR and CDR2 FQNEAQ (reference sequence). The CDR3 contains 14 residues. V was clipped by 5 bases and J by 4 bases, with 13 bases between them. In nucleotides, the CDR3 is TGTGCCAGCAGCGTCGGACAGAAGGCAGATACGCAGTATTTT. Amino acid sequence: CASSVGQKADTQYF.

This clone has just one count. The chain carries TRBV10-3 and TRBJ2-5; possibly TRBD2 for D (6 bases). V dropped 2 bases and J dropped 4 bases, with 11 bases sitting between them. CDR1 and CDR2 (germline): ENHRY, SYGVKD. The CDR3 runs 14 residues. The DNA of the CDR3 is TGTGCCATCAGTGAGGTGGAGGGGTCAGAGACCCAGTACTTC. Residues: CAISEVEGSETQYF.

This clone has only one observation. The chain carries TRBV10-1 and TRBJ2-3; the match to TRBD2 covers 7 bases. V lost 4 bases, J lost 2 bases, and 3 bases stayed unmatched. The CDR3 extends over 14 amino acids. Germline V lookup: CDR1 WNHNN, CDR2 SYGVQD (reference sequence). CDR3: CASSGEGHTDTQYF. CDR3 nucleotide sequence: TGCGCCAGCAGTGGGGAGGGCCACACAGATACGCAGTATTTT.

This chain uses TRBV9 with TRBJ2-1; D remains ambiguous. CDR1 is SGDLS, CDR2 YYNGEE, per germline. This CDR3 region has 14 residues. V dropped 1 base and J dropped 15 bases, with 20 bases sitting between them. CDR3 protein: CASSVRPDQEDPFF. The CDR3 bases are TGTGCCAGCAGCGTAAGACCCGACCAGGAAGACCCGTTCTTC.